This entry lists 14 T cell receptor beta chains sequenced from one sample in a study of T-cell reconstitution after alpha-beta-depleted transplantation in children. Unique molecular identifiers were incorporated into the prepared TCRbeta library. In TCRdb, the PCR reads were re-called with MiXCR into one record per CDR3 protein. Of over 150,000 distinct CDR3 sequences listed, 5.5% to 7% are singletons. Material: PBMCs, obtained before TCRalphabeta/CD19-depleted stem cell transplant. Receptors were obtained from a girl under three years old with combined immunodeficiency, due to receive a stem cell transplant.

CDR3 sequence (DNA): TGTGCCAGCACTCTGCGAGGGGTGGCCACCTACGAGCAGTACTTC. Translated, it gives CASTLRGVATYEQYF. This rearrangement joins TRBV28 to TRBJ2-7; D is possibly TRBD1 or TRBD2 (5 bases each). The germline gives CDR1 MDHEN, CDR2 SYDVKM. The CDR3 is made up of 15 amino acids. The V and J ends lost 7 bases and 2 bases respectively, with 18 bases between them.

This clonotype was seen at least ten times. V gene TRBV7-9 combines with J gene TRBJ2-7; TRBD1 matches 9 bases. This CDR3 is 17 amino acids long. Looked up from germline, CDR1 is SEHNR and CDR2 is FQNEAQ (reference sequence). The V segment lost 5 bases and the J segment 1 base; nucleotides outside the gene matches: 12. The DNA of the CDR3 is TGTGCCAGCAGCCACGGGACAGGGATAAGTAATTCCTACGAGCAGTACTTC. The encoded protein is CASSHGTGISNSYEQYF. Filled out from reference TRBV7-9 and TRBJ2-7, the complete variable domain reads DTGVSQNPRHKITKRGQNVTFRCDPISEHNRLYWYRQTLGQGPEFLTYFQNEAQLEKSRLLSDRFSAERPKGSFSTLEIQRTEQGDSAMYLCASSHGTGISNSYEQYFGPGTRLTVT.

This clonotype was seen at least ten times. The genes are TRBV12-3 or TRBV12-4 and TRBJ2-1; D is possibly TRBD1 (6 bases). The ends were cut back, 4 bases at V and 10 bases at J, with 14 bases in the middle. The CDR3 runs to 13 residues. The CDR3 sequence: CASSWGQGLEQFF. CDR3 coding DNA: TGTGCCAGCAGTTGGGGGCAGGGCCTCGAGCAGTTCTTC.

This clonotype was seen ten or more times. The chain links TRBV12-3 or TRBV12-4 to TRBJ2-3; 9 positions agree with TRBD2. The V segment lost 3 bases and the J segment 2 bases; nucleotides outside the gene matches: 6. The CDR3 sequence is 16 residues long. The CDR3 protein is CASSFYSGGNTDTQYF. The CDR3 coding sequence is TGTGCCAGCAGTTTTTATAGCGGGGGTAACACAGATACGCAGTATTTT.

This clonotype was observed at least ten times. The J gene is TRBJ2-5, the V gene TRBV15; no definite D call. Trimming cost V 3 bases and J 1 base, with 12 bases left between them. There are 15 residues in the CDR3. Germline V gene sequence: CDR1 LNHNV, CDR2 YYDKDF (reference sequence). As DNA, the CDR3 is TGTGCCACCAGCAGGGAGCCACATTTCCAAGAGACCCAGTACTTC. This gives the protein CATSREPHFQETQYF.

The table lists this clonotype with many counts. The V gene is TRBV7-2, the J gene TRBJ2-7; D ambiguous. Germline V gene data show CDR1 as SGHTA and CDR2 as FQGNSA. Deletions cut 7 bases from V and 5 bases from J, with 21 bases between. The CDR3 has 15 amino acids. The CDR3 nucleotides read TGTGCCAGCACCCTAGGCGGCTCAGCTCACAACGAGCAGTACTTC. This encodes CASTLGGSAHNEQYF.

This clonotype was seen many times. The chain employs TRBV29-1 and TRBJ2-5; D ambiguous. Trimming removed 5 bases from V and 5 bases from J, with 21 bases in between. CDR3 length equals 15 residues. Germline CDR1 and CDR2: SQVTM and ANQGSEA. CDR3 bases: TGCAGCGTTACCGGGCCGAGTCCTCCCAGCGAGACCCAGTACTTC. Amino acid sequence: CSVTGPSPPSETQYF.

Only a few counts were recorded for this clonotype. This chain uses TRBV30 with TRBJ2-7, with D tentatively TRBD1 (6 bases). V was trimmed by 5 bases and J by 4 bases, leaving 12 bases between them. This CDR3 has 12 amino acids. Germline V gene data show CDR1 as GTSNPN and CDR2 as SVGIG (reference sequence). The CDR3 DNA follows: TGTGCCTGGCACGGCACAGGGTACGAGCAGTACTTC. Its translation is CAWHGTGYEQYF.

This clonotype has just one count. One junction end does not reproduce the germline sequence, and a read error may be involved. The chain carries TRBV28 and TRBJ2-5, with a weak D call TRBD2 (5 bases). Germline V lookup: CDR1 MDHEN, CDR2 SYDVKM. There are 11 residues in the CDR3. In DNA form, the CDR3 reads TGTGCCAGCAGTCCGGAGGAGACCGAGTACTTC. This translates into CASSPEETEYF.

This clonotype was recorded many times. The CDR3 is CASSPQQDYGKNIQYF. The CDR3 nucleotides are TGTGCCAGCTCACCCCAACAAGATTATGGCAAAAACATTCAGTACTTC. The chain uses TRBV18 and TRBJ2-4, with unresolved D. CDR3 size: 16 residues. With 3 bases removed from V and 3 bases from J, the gap between germline ends came to 15 bases. The V gene's germline CDR1 is KGHSH and CDR2 LQKENI.

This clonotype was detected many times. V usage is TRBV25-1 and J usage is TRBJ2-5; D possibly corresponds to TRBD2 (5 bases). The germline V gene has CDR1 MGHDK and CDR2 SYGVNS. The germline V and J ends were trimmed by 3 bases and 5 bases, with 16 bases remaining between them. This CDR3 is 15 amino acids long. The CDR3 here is CASSDPTTLRETQYF. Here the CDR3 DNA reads TGTGCCAGCAGTGACCCGACTACGCTACGGGAGACCCAGTACTTC.

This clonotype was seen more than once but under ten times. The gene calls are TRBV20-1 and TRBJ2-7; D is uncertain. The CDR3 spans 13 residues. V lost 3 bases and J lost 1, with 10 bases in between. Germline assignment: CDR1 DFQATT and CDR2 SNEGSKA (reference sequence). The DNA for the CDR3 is TGCAGTGCTAGCGGAGTCGATTCCTACGAGCAGTACTTC. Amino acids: CSASGVDSYEQYF.

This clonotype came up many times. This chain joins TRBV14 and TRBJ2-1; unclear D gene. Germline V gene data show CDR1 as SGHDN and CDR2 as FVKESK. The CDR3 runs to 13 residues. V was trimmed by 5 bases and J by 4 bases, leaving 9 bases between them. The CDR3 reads CASSLVGYNEQFF. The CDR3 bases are TGTGCCAGCAGCTTAGTCGGGTACAATGAGCAGTTCTTC.

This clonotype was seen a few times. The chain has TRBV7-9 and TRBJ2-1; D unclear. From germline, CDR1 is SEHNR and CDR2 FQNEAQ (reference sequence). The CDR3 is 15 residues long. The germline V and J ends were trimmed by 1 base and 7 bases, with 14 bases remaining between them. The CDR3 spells CASSLVWGGPNEQFF. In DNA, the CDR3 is TGTGCCAGCAGCTTAGTCTGGGGTGGGCCGAATGAGCAGTTCTTC.